A single T cell receptor beta chain is shown here with its context. RNA transcripts were the template for amplifying TCR beta CDR3 regions. During a first-round RT-PCR of the TCR CDR3, the HTBI primer set was used. TCRdb redid the calling of the multiplex PCR reads with MiXCR, one entry per CDR3 protein. Of a few hundred thousand distinct CDR3 sequences in the sample, around 15% are singletons; the top ten hold around 3.5%. The source of the sample is a study of T cells in Graves' hyperthyroidism and ophthalmopathy. Across the whole study: Prior to any treatment, at the point of initial diagnosis, peripheral blood was collected.

The germline V gene encodes CDR1 DFQATT and CDR2 SNEGSKA (reference sequence). V was pared by 6 bases and J by 4 bases, with 16 bases of the junction left unmatched. The CDR3 spans 18 residues. Patients having uncontrolled infection, another autoimmune disease, pregnancy or lactation were not included. Diagnosis relied on clinical symptoms, serum thyroxine and TRAb, thyroid ultrasound and orbital computed tomography. Material for sequencing was blood. The clonotype comes from a woman between 40 and 50 years old with Graves' ophthalmopathy. V usage is TRBV20-1 and J usage is TRBJ2-1; 12 nucleotides match TRBD2. DNA of the CDR3: TGCAGTGCCCCCGGCTGGCTAGCGGGAGGGAGGGGGTACAATGAGCAGTTCTTC. Translating gives CSAPGWLAGGRGYNEQFF.